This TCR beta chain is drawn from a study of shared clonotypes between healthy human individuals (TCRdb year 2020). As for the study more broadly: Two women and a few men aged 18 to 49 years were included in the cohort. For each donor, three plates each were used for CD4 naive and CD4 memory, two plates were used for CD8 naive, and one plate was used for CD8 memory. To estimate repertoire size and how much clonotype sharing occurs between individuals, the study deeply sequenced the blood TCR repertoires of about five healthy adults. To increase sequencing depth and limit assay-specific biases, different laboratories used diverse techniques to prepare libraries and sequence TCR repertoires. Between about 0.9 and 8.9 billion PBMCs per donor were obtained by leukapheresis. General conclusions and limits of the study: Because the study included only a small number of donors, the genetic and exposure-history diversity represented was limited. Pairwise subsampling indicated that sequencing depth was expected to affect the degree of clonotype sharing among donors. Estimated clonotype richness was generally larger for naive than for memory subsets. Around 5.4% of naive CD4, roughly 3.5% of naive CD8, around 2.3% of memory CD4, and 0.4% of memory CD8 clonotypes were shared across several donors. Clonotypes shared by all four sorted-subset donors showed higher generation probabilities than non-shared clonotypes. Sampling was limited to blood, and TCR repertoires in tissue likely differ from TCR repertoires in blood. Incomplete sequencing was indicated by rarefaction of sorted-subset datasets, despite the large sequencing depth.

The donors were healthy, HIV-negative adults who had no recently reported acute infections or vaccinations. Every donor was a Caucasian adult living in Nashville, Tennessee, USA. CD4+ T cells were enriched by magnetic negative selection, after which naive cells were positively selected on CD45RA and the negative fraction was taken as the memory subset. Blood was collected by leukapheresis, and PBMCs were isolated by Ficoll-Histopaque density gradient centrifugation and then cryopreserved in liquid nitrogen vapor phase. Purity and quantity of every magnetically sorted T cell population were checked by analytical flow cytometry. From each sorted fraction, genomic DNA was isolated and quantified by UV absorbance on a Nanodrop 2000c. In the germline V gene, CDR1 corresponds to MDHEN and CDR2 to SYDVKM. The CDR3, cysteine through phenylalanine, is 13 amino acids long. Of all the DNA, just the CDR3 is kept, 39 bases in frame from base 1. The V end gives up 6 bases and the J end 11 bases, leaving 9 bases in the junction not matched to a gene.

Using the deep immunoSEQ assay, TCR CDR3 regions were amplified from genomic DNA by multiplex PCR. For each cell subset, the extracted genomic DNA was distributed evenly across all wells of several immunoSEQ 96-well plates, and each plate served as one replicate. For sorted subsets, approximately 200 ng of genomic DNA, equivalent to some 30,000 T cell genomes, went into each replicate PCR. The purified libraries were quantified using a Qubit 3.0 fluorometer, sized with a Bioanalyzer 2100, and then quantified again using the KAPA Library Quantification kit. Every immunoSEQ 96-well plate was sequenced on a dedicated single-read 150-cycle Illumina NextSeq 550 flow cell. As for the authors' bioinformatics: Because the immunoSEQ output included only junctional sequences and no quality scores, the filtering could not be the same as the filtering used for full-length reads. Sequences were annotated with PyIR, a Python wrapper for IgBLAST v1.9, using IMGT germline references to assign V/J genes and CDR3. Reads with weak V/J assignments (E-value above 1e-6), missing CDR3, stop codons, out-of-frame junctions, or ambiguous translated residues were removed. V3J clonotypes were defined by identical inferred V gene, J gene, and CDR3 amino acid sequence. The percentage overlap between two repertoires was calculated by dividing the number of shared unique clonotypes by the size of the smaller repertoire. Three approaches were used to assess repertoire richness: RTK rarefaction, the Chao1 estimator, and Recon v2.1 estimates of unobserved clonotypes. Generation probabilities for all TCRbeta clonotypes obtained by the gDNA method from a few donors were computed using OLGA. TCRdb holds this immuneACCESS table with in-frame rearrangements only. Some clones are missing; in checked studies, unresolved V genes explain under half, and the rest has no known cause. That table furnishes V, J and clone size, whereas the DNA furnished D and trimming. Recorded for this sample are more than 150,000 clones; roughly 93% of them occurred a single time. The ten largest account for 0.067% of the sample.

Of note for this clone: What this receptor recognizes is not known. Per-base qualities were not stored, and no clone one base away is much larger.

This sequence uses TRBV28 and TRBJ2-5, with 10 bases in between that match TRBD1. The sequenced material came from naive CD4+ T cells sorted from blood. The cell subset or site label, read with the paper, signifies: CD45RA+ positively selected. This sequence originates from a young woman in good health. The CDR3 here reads CASRTGGRGEQYF. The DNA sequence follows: TGTGCCAGCAGGACAGGGGGCCGTGGAGAGCAGTACTTC. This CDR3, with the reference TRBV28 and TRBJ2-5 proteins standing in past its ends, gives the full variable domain DVKVTQSSRYLVKRTGEKVFLECVQDMDHENMFWYRQDPGLGLRLIYFSYDVKMKEKGDIPEGYSVSREKKERFSLILESASTNQTSMYLCASRTGGRGEQYFGPGTRLLVL.